A single sample gave rise to the 8 T cell receptor beta chains below, sequenced in a study of a mutant IDH1 vaccine in newly diagnosed glioma. Time point meaning: week 11, during vaccination. Doses comprised 300 ug of mutant IDH1 20-mer peptide each, plus topical imiquimod. Using immunoSEQ multiplex PCR, the repertoire was profiled, and TCRdb retains in-frame clones only, with some absent. This table has some 64,000 clones, 65% to 85% appearing once. No antigen is known for these receptors. This specimen was PBMCs, taken from a glioma patient whose treatment included an IDH1 peptide vaccine. These receptors were obtained from a woman between 45 and 60 years old with glioma.

The V gene is TRBV15, the J gene TRBJ1-6, with D tentatively TRBD1 (6 bases). V was clipped by 0 bases and J by 7 bases, with 10 bases between them. The germline gives CDR1 LNHNV, CDR2 YYDKDF (reference sequence). This CDR3 spans 15 amino acids. CDR3 in amino acids: CATSRDQGMNSPLHF. The DNA of the CDR3 is TGTGCCACCAGCAGAGATCAGGGGATGAATTCACCCCTCCACTTT.

This sequence joins TRBV18 and TRBJ1-3; no reliable D call. CDR1 KGHSH and CDR2 LQKENI come from the germline V gene. This CDR3 has 12 residues. Between the trimmed V and J ends, which lost 2 bases and 9 bases, there was a span of 8 bases. The CDR3 region is CASSPDFSTIYF. For the CDR3, the DNA is TGTGCCAGCTCACCAGATTTCAGCACCATATATTTT.

The chain recombines TRBV19 with TRBJ1-1, with D tentatively TRBD1 (5 bases). This CDR3 is built from 14 residues. Trimming left V 8 bases short and J 6 bases short, with 19 bases between. The germline gives CDR1 LNHDA, CDR2 SQIVND (reference sequence). CDR3: CASLGVGDGPEAFF. The CDR3 DNA reads TGTGCCAGTCTAGGGGTCGGGGACGGACCTGAAGCTTTCTTT.

The gene calls are TRBV27 and TRBJ2-1; the match to TRBD1 covers 10 bases. This CDR3 region has 15 residues. The V gene end was trimmed by 5 bases and the J gene end by 7 bases; junction bases not matched to a gene: 8. CDR1 and CDR2 from the germline V gene are MNHEY and SMNVEV (reference sequence). The CDR3 protein is CASSPGQGLRNEQFF. The CDR3 DNA follows: TGTGCCAGCAGTCCGGGACAGGGGTTAAGGAATGAGCAGTTCTTC.

The CDR3 DNA sequence: TGTGCCAGCAGTGGGACGGACACCGGGGCTAACTATGGCTACACCTTC. Protein product: CASSGTDTGANYGYTF. J is TRBJ1-2 and V is TRBV6-1; a possible D gene is TRBD1 (5 bases). Trimming cost V 4 bases and J 0 bases, with 15 bases left between them. The CDR3 is made up of 16 amino acids. Germline CDR1 is MNHNS and CDR2 is SASEGT.

The rearrangement uses TRBV15 and TRBJ1-1; 7 bases align to TRBD1. The CDR3 is 15 amino acids. The V gene end was trimmed by 0 bases and the J gene end by 3 bases; junction bases not matched to a gene: 4. The germline CDR1 and CDR2 sequences are LNHNV and YYDKDF (reference sequence). CDR3 residues: CATSRDTGVYTEAFF. CDR3 DNA: TGTGCCACCAGCAGAGATACAGGGGTATACACTGAAGCTTTCTTT.

This chain connects TRBV12-5 to TRBJ1-5, with D maybe TRBD1 (6 bases). V gave up 5 bases and J gave up 0 bases, with 11 bases separating them. The germline CDR1 and CDR2 sequences are LGHNT and FRNRAP. This CDR3 is 15 amino acids long. In DNA form, the CDR3 reads TGTGCTAGTGGTCAAAGGACAGATAGCAATCAGCCCCAGCATTTT. Its protein is CASGQRTDSNQPQHF.

The gene calls are TRBV29-1 and TRBJ2-3; D assignment may be TRBD1 or TRBD2 (5 bases each). The V end lost 0 bases, the J end lost 13 bases, and 14 bases lay between the germline ends. Germline V gene sequence: CDR1 SQVTM, CDR2 ANQGSEA. This CDR3 spans 12 amino acids. CDR3 sequence: CSVEEPGPLEYF. The CDR3 DNA sequence: TGCAGCGTTGAAGAGCCGGGGCCCCTGGAGTATTTT.